This T cell receptor beta chain is drawn from a study of human T cells and chemical hapten exposure. In the study overall: The study traced per-sample TCR yield variation mainly to small differences in pooled library volumes.

There are a few counts of this clonotype. Deletions cut 6 bases from V and 2 bases from J, with 17 bases between. The CDR3 covers 15 residues. CDR1 is LGHNT and CDR2 is FRNRAP in the germline V gene. Separate cDNA molecules received unique molecular identifiers, which the library attached to them. TCRdb reprocessed the RACE reads with MiXCR, giving one entry per CDR3 protein. The sample lists some 27,000 distinct CDR3 sequences; 9.4% were seen once. The time point is: patch test 2, 6 weeks after DPC sensitization. Treatment of the sample: therapeutic diphenylcyclopropenone sensitization with weekly scalp DPC.

The TCR was taken from a man aged 25 to 45 with alopecia areata. Some clones in this sample may be carry-over from other donors' samples. The material sequenced was whole blood, taken in connection with sensitization to the hapten diphenylcyclopropenone (DPC). The chain carries TRBV12-5 and TRBJ2-7, with a tentative D call TRBD2 (6 bases). The CDR3 loop reads CASGRDGGPPYEQYF. The CDR3 DNA is TGTGCTAGTGGACGCGACGGAGGGCCTCCCTACGAGCAGTACTTC. The whole variable domain, filled in from reference TRBV12-5 and TRBJ2-7, reads DARVTQTPRHKVTEMGQEVTMRCQPILGHNTVFWYRQTMMQGLELLAYFRNRAPLDDSGMPKDRFSAEMPDATLATLKIQPSEPRDSAVYFCASGRDGGPPYEQYFGPGTRLTVT.